This T cell receptor (beta chain) was identified during a study of blood T cell repertoires in COVID-19. This clone was seen more than once but under ten times. In the authors' methods: Scientists estimated how many nucleated cells there were by amplifying reference gene primers. Here immunoSEQ multiplex PCR was the method, and the copy in TCRdb shows in-frame clones only, minus some. The DNA gave D and trimming, while V, J and clone size come from that table. The sample lists around 270,000 clones, around 88% occurring once. The CDR3 length is 16 residues. With 0 bases clipped from V and 6 bases from J, the junction kept 10 bases outside the gene matches. The V gene's germline CDR1 is LGHDT and CDR2 YNNKEL (reference sequence).

The chain recombines TRBV3-1 (or the pseudogene TRBV3-2) with TRBJ1-2; 7 nucleotides align to TRBD1. Sequencing used peripheral blood. This receptor was identified in a man aged 35-49 years with acute or convalescent COVID-19. The CDR3 DNA follows: TGTGCCAGCAGCCAAGAGGGGGTACAGGGGAGAAATGGCTACACCTTC. Protein sequence: CASSQEGVQGRNGYTF.